Listed here are 7 T cell receptor beta chains from one sample, sequenced in a study of beta chain features in type 1 diabetes listed by TCRdb under 2018. The library was generated by the immunoSEQ multiplex PCR assay. The entire isolated RNA was reverse transcribed using the High Capacity cDNA Reverse Transcription Kit, and thus expressed TCRB transcripts were sequenced. As stored in TCRdb, this immuneACCESS dataset retains in-frame rearrangements with V and J assigned. A fraction of the clones does not appear; measured against another copy, unresolved V genes explain less than half of the discrepancy, and the remainder lacks a known reason. In all, the sample holds 200,000 to 250,000 clones, and over 8.5% of those were seen once. About 0.03% of the sample goes to the ten largest clones. Sequences were obtained from naive CD4+ T cells from blood. The cell subset or site label, read with the paper, signifies: true naive CD4+ T cells. The receptors derive from a woman aged 18-29 years in good health.

This clone has a handful of counts. This chain links TRBV6-1 with TRBJ2-1, with 8 bases lining up with TRBD2. With V trimmed by 3 bases and J by 4 bases, 14 bases remained unmatched. This CDR3 region has 18 residues. Germline CDR1 reads MNHNS; CDR2 reads SASEGT. The CDR3 DNA follows: TGTGCCAGCAGTGATCTTTCCCGGTTCCGCGGGAGGTACAATGAGCAGTTCTTC. This translates into CASSDLSRFRGRYNEQFF.

The rearrangement links TRBV10-3 to TRBJ2-7; possibly TRBD1 for D (6 bases). V was pared by 0 bases and J by 3 bases, with 6 bases between. The CDR3 sequence is 13 residues long. Germline lookup yields CDR1 ENHRY and CDR2 SYGVKD. This CDR3 is CAISESDSYEQYF. CDR3 bases: TGTGCCATCAGTGAGTCGGACAGCTACGAGCAGTACTTC.

V gene TRBV25-1 combines with J gene TRBJ1-2; 8 bases line up with TRBD1. The junction had 14 bases not matched to a gene; V was cut back by 4 bases and J by 4 bases. Looked up from germline, CDR1 is MGHDK and CDR2 is SYGVNS. The CDR3 has 17 residues. CDR3 DNA sequence: TGTGCCAGCAGTGCCGACAGGGGCGGGGTGTATGGCTATGGCTACACCTTC. Encoded protein: CASSADRGGVYGYGYTF.

The chain has TRBV4-1 and TRBJ2-7; D remains unclear. Germline-derived CDR1 and CDR2 are MGHRA and YSYEKL. The CDR3 spans 13 residues. Trimming shortened V by 0 bases and J by 7 bases, and 10 bases separated the two germline ends. CDR3: CASSQDRFREQYF. The CDR3 coding sequence is TGCGCCAGCAGCCAAGACAGGTTTCGGGAGCAGTACTTC.

This clone was seen only a few times. CDR3 amino acids: CASSLEGGRAGETQYF. Here the CDR3 DNA reads TGTGCCAGCAGCTTAGAAGGCGGGAGGGCCGGTGAGACCCAGTACTTC. The rearrangement uses TRBV7-9 and TRBJ2-5; 9 bases are shared with TRBD2. Losses at the gene ends were 1 base for V and 5 bases for J; bases not matched to a gene: 8. Germline V gene data show CDR1 as SEHNR and CDR2 as FQNEAQ (reference sequence). The CDR3 loop spans 16 amino acids. The variable domain in full, with the rest retrieved from reference TRBV7-9 and TRBJ2-5, is DTGVSQNPRHKITKRGQNVTFRCDPISEHNRLYWYRQTLGQGPEFLTYFQNEAQLEKSRLLSDRFSAERPKGSFSTLEIQRTEQGDSAMYLCASSLEGGRAGETQYFGPGTRLLVL.

V is TRBV7-9 and J is TRBJ2-2, with 9 bases matching TRBD1. The CDR3 runs to 16 residues. Germline trimming cut 5 bases from V and 3 bases from J; bases unmatched to any gene: 7. CDR1 is SEHNR, CDR2 FQNEAQ, per germline (reference sequence). The CDR3 coding sequence is TGTGCCAGCAGCCGGGGACAGGGAGATCACACCGGGGAGCTGTTTTTT. Encoded protein: CASSRGQGDHTGELFF.

The rearrangement links TRBV27 to TRBJ2-2; D might be TRBD1 (6 bases). V dropped 3 bases and J dropped 6 bases, with 11 bases sitting between them. CDR3 length: 14 amino acids. CDR1 is MNHEY and CDR2 is SMNVEV in the germline V gene (reference sequence). The CDR3 spells CASSFWGRAGELFF. The CDR3 DNA reads as TGTGCCAGCAGTTTTTGGGGGCGGGCCGGGGAGCTGTTTTTT.